A selection of T cell receptor beta chains follows, all from one sample in a study of blood T cell repertoires in COVID-19. Repertoires were generated with immunoSEQ multiplex PCR, while TCRdb's copy carries only in-frame clones and drops some. The data contain 150,000 to 200,000 clones, 84% of them seen just once; the ten biggest clones take up around 12%. The material sequenced was PBMCs or T cells enriched from blood (not recorded which). These receptors all stem from a man aged 50 or older who had recovered from COVID-19. Each CDR3 is given with its conserved first and last residue. A D gene is named only where the DNA matches it firmly. A row's size may be missing; if present it is once, few, many or a size class.

j_gene: TRBJ1-4
abundance: .
len: 13
d_gene: .
v_gene: TRBV12-3/TRBV12-4
CDR3nt: TGTGCCAGCAGACAGGGTCTACGTGAAAAACTGTTTTTT
CDR3aa: CASRQGLREKLFF

j_gene: TRBJ2-7
abundance: .
len: 12
d_gene: .
v_gene: TRBV15
CDR3nt: TGTGCCACCAGCAGGGGGGCGTACGAGCAGTACTTC
CDR3aa: CATSRGAYEQYF

j_gene: TRBJ2-3
abundance: once
len: 15
d_gene: TRBD1
v_gene: TRBV5-1
CDR3nt: TGCGCCAGCAGCACCGGGACAGGGCCCACAGATACGCAGTATTTT
CDR3aa: CASSTGTGPTDTQYF

j_gene: TRBJ2-7
abundance: .
len: 13
d_gene: .
v_gene: TRBV3-1/TRBV3-2
CDR3nt: TGTGCCAGCAGTTCCAGGGACTCCTACGAGCAGTACTTC
CDR3aa: CASSSRDSYEQYF

j_gene: TRBJ2-2
abundance: .
len: 16
d_gene: TRBD1
v_gene: TRBV7-9
CDR3nt: TGTGCCAGCAGCAACCGGGACAGGGACCTTACCGGGGAGCTGTTTTTT
CDR3aa: CASSNRDRDLTGELFF

j_gene: TRBJ1-1
abundance: .
len: 15
d_gene: TRBD1
v_gene: TRBV6-2/TRBV6-3
CDR3nt: TGTGCCAGCAGTAGGAGGACAGGGTATCAGACTGAAGCTTTCTTT
CDR3aa: CASSRRTGYQTEAFF

j_gene: TRBJ1-3
abundance: .
len: 16
d_gene: TRBD1
v_gene: TRBV5-4
CDR3nt: TGTGCCAGCAGCTATAAACCGGGACAGGGGACAAACACCATATATTTT
CDR3aa: CASSYKPGQGTNTIYF

j_gene: TRBJ2-7
abundance: .
len: 13
d_gene: TRBD1
v_gene: TRBV27
CDR3nt: TGTGCCAGCAGCGGGACAGGGGGTGACGAGCAGTACTTC
CDR3aa: CASSGTGGDEQYF

j_gene: TRBJ1-6
abundance: .
len: 15
d_gene: TRBD1
v_gene: TRBV5-1
CDR3nt: TGCGCCAGCAGCCTAGACAGGGTGAATAATTCACCCCTCCACTTT
CDR3aa: CASSLDRVNNSPLHF

j_gene: TRBJ1-1
abundance: .
len: 14
d_gene: .
v_gene: TRBV4-2
CDR3nt: TGTGCCAGCAGCCAAGATGGGGAGGCCACTGAAGCTTTCTTT
CDR3aa: CASSQDGEATEAFF

j_gene: TRBJ1-4
abundance: .
len: 15
d_gene: TRBD1
v_gene: TRBV5-4
CDR3nt: TGTGCCAGCAGCCCCCAACAGGGGGGAGGTGAAAAACTGTTTTTT
CDR3aa: CASSPQQGGGEKLFF

j_gene: TRBJ1-5
abundance: .
len: 16
d_gene: .
v_gene: TRBV19
CDR3nt: TGTGCCAGTAGTATAGATTTGGCGACAGACTATCAGCCCCAGCATTTT
CDR3aa: CASSIDLATDYQPQHF

j_gene: TRBJ1-6
abundance: once
len: 16
d_gene: .
v_gene: TRBV4-1
CDR3nt: TGCGCCAGCAGCCAAGACGGTTGGACAGCTAATTCACCCCTCCACTTT
CDR3aa: CASSQDGWTANSPLHF

j_gene: TRBJ1-2
abundance: .
len: 11
d_gene: .
v_gene: TRBV10-3
CDR3nt: TGTGCCATCAGGTCAAACTATGGCTACACCTTC
CDR3aa: CAIRSNYGYTF

j_gene: TRBJ1-1
abundance: .
len: 16
d_gene: .
v_gene: TRBV27
CDR3nt: TGTGCCAGCAGTTCAGGACTACCCTTCATGAACACTGAAGCTTTCTTT
CDR3aa: CASSSGLPFMNTEAFF

j_gene: TRBJ2-1
abundance: .
len: 16
d_gene: TRBD1
v_gene: TRBV6-2/TRBV6-3
CDR3nt: TGTGCCAGCAGTTACTCGGGGGGACAGGGTCGCAATGAGCAGTTCTTC
CDR3aa: CASSYSGGQGRNEQFF

j_gene: TRBJ1-1
abundance: .
len: 17
d_gene: .
v_gene: TRBV21-1
CDR3nt: TGTGCCAGCAGCAGGACCCCCGTAGGACAGGGGTGCATTGAAGCTTTCTTT
CDR3aa: CASSRTPVGQGCIEAFF

j_gene: TRBJ1-2
abundance: .
len: 16
d_gene: .
v_gene: TRBV3-1/TRBV3-2
CDR3nt: TGTGCCAGCAGCCAAGATTTTGGGAGAGGGTTAGGAGGCTACACCTTC
CDR3aa: CASSQDFGRGLGGYTF

j_gene: TRBJ1-6
abundance: .
len: 15
d_gene: .
v_gene: TRBV4-1
CDR3nt: TGCGCCAGCAGCCAAGAATTTGCCGGTCAATCACCCCTCCACTTT
CDR3aa: CASSQEFAGQSPLHF

j_gene: TRBJ2-5
abundance: .
len: 15
d_gene: .
v_gene: TRBV28
CDR3nt: TGTGCCAGCAGTTTAAAGGGGCCGCCCCAAGAGACCCAGTACTTC
CDR3aa: CASSLKGPPQETQYF

j_gene: TRBJ2-7
abundance: .
len: 13
d_gene: TRBD2
v_gene: TRBV11-2
CDR3nt: TGTGCCAGCAGCTTAGAATCATGGGGACTAACGTACTTC
CDR3aa: CASSLESWGLTYF

j_gene: TRBJ2-6
abundance: .
len: 19
d_gene: TRBD1
v_gene: TRBV15
CDR3nt: TGTGCCACCAGCAGAGATTACGAGACAGGGAGTTTTGGGGCCAACGTCCTGACTTTC
CDR3aa: CATSRDYETGSFGANVLTF

j_gene: TRBJ2-7
abundance: once
len: 14
d_gene: TRBD2
v_gene: TRBV3-1/TRBV3-2
CDR3nt: TGTGCCAGCAGCCCGGGGGGGGGCCCATACGAGCAGTACTTC
CDR3aa: CASSPGGGPYEQYF

j_gene: TRBJ1-1
abundance: .
len: 13
d_gene: TRBD1
v_gene: TRBV6-6
CDR3nt: TGTGCCACCTGGGACAGAGGAAACACTGAAGCTTTCTTT
CDR3aa: CATWDRGNTEAFF

j_gene: TRBJ1-5
abundance: .
len: 14
d_gene: .
v_gene: TRBV28
CDR3nt: TGTGCCAGCAGGTTGACAGTAAGTGCCTCGGCCCAGCATTTT
CDR3aa: CASRLTVSASAQHF

j_gene: TRBJ1-3
abundance: .
len: 13
d_gene: .
v_gene: TRBV9
CDR3nt: TGTGCCAGCAGCGCCCGTGAGGGAAACACCATATATTTT
CDR3aa: CASSAREGNTIYF

j_gene: TRBJ2-1
abundance: .
len: 15
d_gene: TRBD1
v_gene: TRBV7-7
CDR3nt: TGTGCTAGCAGCTTGGGGACAGGGACTTACAATGAGCAGTTCTTC
CDR3aa: CASSLGTGTYNEQFF

j_gene: TRBJ1-5
abundance: once
len: 18
d_gene: .
v_gene: TRBV4-2
CDR3nt: TGTGCCAGCAGCCAAGAGGGTAACAGGGAGAGGGGCAATCAGCCCCAGCATTTT
CDR3aa: CASSQEGNRERGNQPQHF

j_gene: TRBJ2-5
abundance: many
len: 17
d_gene: .
v_gene: TRBV5-6
CDR3nt: TGTGCCAGCAGCTTGGGGAGGACAGGGAGGGTTCAAGAGACCCAGTACTTC
CDR3aa: CASSLGRTGRVQETQYF

j_gene: TRBJ1-4
abundance: .
len: 14
d_gene: .
v_gene: TRBV6-5
CDR3nt: TGTGCCAGCAGGAGGGGGGGAACTAATGAAAAACTGTTTTTT
CDR3aa: CASRRGGTNEKLFF

j_gene: TRBJ2-2
abundance: .
len: 16
d_gene: TRBD1
v_gene: TRBV5-1
CDR3nt: TGCGCCAGCAGCCCAAGGACAGGGGGGCGCACCGGGGAGCTGTTTTTT
CDR3aa: CASSPRTGGRTGELFF

j_gene: TRBJ1-2
abundance: .
len: 15
d_gene: TRBD1
v_gene: TRBV3-1/TRBV3-2
CDR3nt: TGTGCCAGCAGCCTCGGGACAGGGCGGCCCTATGGCTACACCTTC
CDR3aa: CASSLGTGRPYGYTF

j_gene: TRBJ1-1
abundance: .
len: 14
d_gene: TRBD1
v_gene: TRBV6-5
CDR3nt: TGTGCCAGCAGTTACAGGGGGCGGAACACTGAAGCTTTCTTT
CDR3aa: CASSYRGRNTEAFF

j_gene: TRBJ2-5
abundance: .
len: 14
d_gene: .
v_gene: TRBV24-1
CDR3nt: TGTGCCACCAGTGACCCTTCGGTCCAAGAGACCCAGTACTTC
CDR3aa: CATSDPSVQETQYF

j_gene: TRBJ1-6
abundance: .
len: 13
d_gene: .
v_gene: TRBV27
CDR3nt: TGTGCCAGCTCCTTGGAGCGGGGTAAACTCCTCCACTTT
CDR3aa: CASSLERGKLLHF

j_gene: TRBJ1-4
abundance: .
len: 14
d_gene: TRBD1
v_gene: TRBV30
CDR3nt: TGTGCCTGGAGTCCTCGGACAGGAAATGAAAAACTGTTTTTT
CDR3aa: CAWSPRTGNEKLFF

j_gene: TRBJ1-5
abundance: .
len: 13
d_gene: .
v_gene: TRBV18
CDR3nt: TGTGCCAGCTCACTAGACAGGAATCAGCCCCAGCATTTT
CDR3aa: CASSLDRNQPQHF

j_gene: TRBJ2-3
abundance: .
len: 13
d_gene: .
v_gene: TRBV4-1
CDR3nt: TGCGCCAGCGGGGCGGGGTACACAGATACGCAGTATTTT
CDR3aa: CASGAGYTDTQYF

j_gene: TRBJ2-2
abundance: .
len: 13
d_gene: .
v_gene: TRBV3-1/TRBV3-2
CDR3nt: TGTGCCAGCCGGACTTCGAACACCGGGGAGCTGTTTTTT
CDR3aa: CASRTSNTGELFF

j_gene: TRBJ2-7
abundance: .
len: 15
d_gene: .
v_gene: TRBV2
CDR3nt: TGTGCCAGCAGCGAACAGGGAACCAACCTGTACGAGCAGTACTTC
CDR3aa: CASSEQGTNLYEQYF